This T cell receptor beta chain came from a study of ipilimumab plus nivolumab after autologous stem cell transplantation. The data were produced by immunoSEQ multiplex PCR, yet TCRdb's version contains in-frame clones alone and is incomplete. The data show about 10,000 clones, nearly 80% seen once. The clonotype originates from a male donor with diffuse large B-cell lymphoma. Sequencing used PBMCs, obtained in a trial of ipilimumab plus nivolumab as post-transplant consolidation.

CDR3 residues: CAIPIRWTSGGTGELFF. The CDR3 nucleotides are TGCGCCATCCCGATAAGATGGACTAGCGGGGGCACCGGGGAGCTGTTTTTT. V usage is TRBV5-1 and J usage is TRBJ2-2; TRBD2 aligns across 13 bases. Germline values: CDR1 SGHRS, CDR2 YFSETQ. This CDR3 is built from 17 residues. Germline trimming cut 9 bases from V and 4 bases from J; bases unmatched to any gene: 12.